This T cell receptor beta chain stems from a study of blood T cell repertoires in COVID-19. Per the original data handling: Nucleated cell number was recorded as an estimate derived from reference gene primer amplification. The repertoire was sequenced with immunoSEQ multiplex PCR; TCRdb's copy has only in-frame clones and lacks some. D and trimming come from the DNA, and the V and J calls and clone size come from that table. Here the sample spans roughly 200,000 clones, around 80% being singletons. Sequenced sample: peripheral blood. The TCR sequence derives from an elderly woman with active or convalescent COVID-19.

The CDR3 DNA sequence: TGTGCCAGCAGTGAAAGACAGGGTCGGGGCTACACCTTC. Amino acids: CASSERQGRGYTF. The rearrangement links TRBV6-1 to TRBJ1-2, with 7 bases matching TRBD1. CDR3 size: 13 residues. V was pared by 2 bases and J by 8 bases, with 5 bases of the junction left unmatched. The germline V gene encodes CDR1 MNHNS and CDR2 SASEGT.